This is a list of T cell receptor beta chains from one sample in a study of T cells in Graves' hyperthyroidism and ophthalmopathy. One entry per CDR3 protein results from TCRdb running MiXCR on the multiplex PCR reads. The sample shows about 480,000 distinct CDR3 sequences, 24% of them seen only once. The specimen was blood. These receptors all come from a woman between 25 and 40 years old with Graves' ophthalmopathy. The CDR3 runs from the conserved cysteine through the conserved F or W. The D gene is left open where the match is weak. Clone sizes are given selectively: once, few, many, or a class where the clone is expanded.

NA	NA	TRBV12-3/TRBV12-4	TRBJ1-2	TGTGCCAGCAGCCCTTTGGTACATATCGCTGGTTACACCTTC	CASSPLVHIAGYTF
NA	many	TRBV20-1	TRBJ1-1	TGCAGTGCCGCTCCCCCTGACCGCGTGAACACTGAAGCTTTCTTT	CSAAPPDRVNTEAFF
NA	NA	TRBV6-1	TRBJ1-5	TGTGCCAGCATTCCCGGGGATAGCAATCAGCCCCAGCATTTT	CASIPGDSNQPQHF
NA	many	TRBV20-1	TRBJ2-7	TGCAGTGCGGGGCAGGCAGCCTACGAGCAGTACTTC	CSAGQAAYEQYF
NA	NA	TRBV7-2	TRBJ1-2	TGTGCCAGCAGCTCGATGAGGGCCCAAGGCTACACCTTC	CASSSMRAQGYTF
NA	NA	TRBV7-9	TRBJ1-2	TGTGCCAGCAGCCCGCCAGGGGTGAGTGACTATGGCTACACCTTC	CASSPPGVSDYGYTF
NA	NA	TRBV29-1	TRBJ1-1	TGCAGCTCATTCGGCACTGAAGCTTTCTTT	CSSFGTEAFF
NA	NA	TRBV7-9	TRBJ1-2	TGTGCCAGCAGCCCAGGACGGGAAGGTGGCTACACCTTC	CASSPGREGGYTF
NA	many	TRBV7-2	TRBJ1-1	TGTGCCAGCAGCTTAACATCGGGGGGCTGGACTGAAGCTTTCTTT	CASSLTSGGWTEAFF
NA	many	TRBV29-1	TRBJ2-2	TGCAGCGTTGAAGCGGGTAACACCGGGGAGCTGTTTTTT	CSVEAGNTGELFF
NA	many	TRBV5-1	TRBJ1-1	TGCGCCAGCAGCTTTGGACATCCGAACACTGAAGCTTTCTTT	CASSFGHPNTEAFF
NA	many	TRBV6-5	TRBJ2-7	TGTGCCAGTAACTACGACTACGAGCAGTACTTC	CASNYDYEQYF
TRBD2	NA	TRBV11-2	TRBJ2-5	TGTGCCAGCAGCTACTCAAGCGGGATGGAGTGGGAGACCCAGTACTTC	CASSYSSGMEWETQYF
TRBD2	NA	TRBV4-2	TRBJ2-7	TGTGCCAGCAGCCAAGTGGGGGCTAGCGGGAGTTTCGAGCAGTACTTC	CASSQVGASGSFEQYF
TRBD2	many	TRBV27	TRBJ2-7	TGTGCCAGCACCCCGTGGGGGGGAAGCTCCTACGAGCAGTACTTC	CASTPWGGSSYEQYF
NA	many	TRBV11-2	TRBJ1-3	TGTGCCAGCAGCTTAGCTCTCGGTGAAAGTGGAAACACCATATATTTT	CASSLALGESGNTIYF
NA	many	TRBV20-1	TRBJ2-7	TGCAGTGCTTCTACACGAGCGAACGAGCAGTACTTC	CSASTRANEQYF
TRBD2	NA	TRBV6-5	TRBJ2-5	TGTGCCAGCAGTTACTTAGCGGGGGGGTACCAAGAGACCCAGTACTTC	CASSYLAGGYQETQYF
TRBD1	NA	TRBV27	TRBJ1-6	TGTGCCAGCAGTTCCCAGGGGGCGCGTTACTCACCCCTCCACTTT	CASSSQGARYSPLHF
NA	many	TRBV12-3/TRBV12-4	TRBJ1-1	TGTGCCAGCAGTTCAGGGGCGGACACTGAAGCTTTCTTT	CASSSGADTEAFF
NA	many	TRBV6-2/TRBV6-3	TRBJ2-7	TGTGCCAGCAGTGAAATTCGACAGAAGAGCTCCTACGAGCAGTACTTC	CASSEIRQKSSYEQYF
NA	NA	TRBV6-5	TRBJ2-7	TGTGCCAGCAGTTACTCGAGTGAGAGCGGGCTATCCTACGAGCAGTACTTC	CASSYSSESGLSYEQYF
NA	many	TRBV5-5	TRBJ1-5	TGTGCCAGCAGCTTGATGAGGGAAAATCAGCCCCAGCATTTT	CASSLMRENQPQHF
TRBD1	many	TRBV6-1	TRBJ1-2	TGTGCCAGCAGTACATCAACAGGGGCTGCCGGGCGCTACACCTTC	CASSTSTGAAGRYTF
NA	NA	TRBV7-9	TRBJ1-1	TGTGCCAGCAGCCCGGACGGACTCATGAACACTGAAGCTTTCTTT	CASSPDGLMNTEAFF
TRBD1	once	TRBV19	TRBJ2-5	TGTGCCAGTAGTGTAACAGGGGTGGCAGAGACCCAGTACTTC	CASSVTGVAETQYF
NA	many	TRBV7-6	TRBJ2-1	TGTGCCAGCACCACCGGGGGCTACAATGAGCAGTTCTTC	CASTTGGYNEQFF
NA	many	TRBV6-2/TRBV6-3	TRBJ1-5	TGTGCCAGCAGTTGGGACGGACCAAATCAGCCCCAGCATTTT	CASSWDGPNQPQHF
TRBD1	few	TRBV6-1	TRBJ2-7	TGTGCCAGCAGCCGTTCAGGACAGGGTTACTACGAGCAGTACTTC	CASSRSGQGYYEQYF
TRBD1	NA	TRBV20-1	TRBJ2-7	TGCAGTGCTAACACAGGGGTAGTGAACTACGAGCAGTACTTC	CSANTGVVNYEQYF
NA	NA	TRBV6-1	TRBJ1-2	TGTGCCAGCAGTGAATATTTTGGCCAAAACTATGGCTACACCTTC	CASSEYFGQNYGYTF
NA	NA	TRBV12-5	TRBJ2-5	TGTGCTAGTGTGGGTCAAGGGGAGACCCAGTACTTC	CASVGQGETQYF
NA	many	TRBV11-2	TRBJ1-1	TGTGCCAGCAGCTTAGAGAGGGGAGGGAACTCGAACACTGAAGCTTTCTTT	CASSLERGGNSNTEAFF
NA	many	TRBV7-9	TRBJ1-1	TGTGCCAGCAGCCTCAGGCTTGGGAACACTGAAGCTTTCTTT	CASSLRLGNTEAFF
NA	many	TRBV6-2/TRBV6-3	TRBJ2-7	TGTGCCAGCAGTTACTTCAACGAGCAGTACTTC	CASSYFNEQYF
TRBD1	many	TRBV20-1	TRBJ1-5	TGCAGTGCTAGAGAAGGGGGCGCAAATCAGCCCCAGCATTTT	CSAREGGANQPQHF
NA	many	TRBV20-1	TRBJ1-1	TGCAGTGCTAGGGCCGGGGGTGCGAACACTGAAGCTTTCTTT	CSARAGGANTEAFF
NA	NA	TRBV11-2	TRBJ2-1	TGTGCCAGCAGCTTAGACGGCGACTTTTACAATGAGCAGTTCTTC	CASSLDGDFYNEQFF
NA	NA	TRBV7-3	TRBJ2-2	TGTGCCAGCAGTCCCTCGGACGGGAACACCGGGGAGCTGTTTTTT	CASSPSDGNTGELFF
NA	NA	TRBV6-1	TRBJ2-5	TGTGCCACTAGAATCCAAGAGACCCAGTACTTC	CATRIQETQYF
TRBD1	few	TRBV4-2	TRBJ2-5	TGTGCCAGCAGCCAGGGACAGGGGGGTCAAGAGACCCAGTACTTC	CASSQGQGGQETQYF
TRBD1	many	TRBV6-2/TRBV6-3	TRBJ2-7	TGTGCCAGCAGTTACGATAGGGGGCGGTGGAACGAGCAGTACTTC	CASSYDRGRWNEQYF
NA	NA	TRBV6-1	TRBJ2-5	TGTGCCAGCAGTGCGCTAGGTGGTTGGCAAGAGACCCAGTACTTC	CASSALGGWQETQYF
NA	many	TRBV7-9	TRBJ1-2	TGTGCCAGCAGCCCCCTCGAGAACTATGGCTACACCTTC	CASSPLENYGYTF
NA	many	TRBV6-2/TRBV6-3	TRBJ2-5	TGTGCCAGCAGTATGAAGGAGTTTAGCGACCAAGAGACCCAGTACTTC	CASSMKEFSDQETQYF
NA	many	TRBV6-2/TRBV6-3	TRBJ1-2	TGTGCCAGCAGTTACTCGAAGCAGGGTGGAAACTATGGCTACACCTTC	CASSYSKQGGNYGYTF
NA	many	TRBV20-1	TRBJ1-1	TGCAATGCTAGAGCGGGATCGCGTGAAGCTTTCTTT	CNARAGSREAFF
TRBD1	many	TRBV6-6	TRBJ2-5	TGTGCCAGCAGGACCGGGACAGGGGGCGTGGAGACCCAGTACTTC	CASRTGTGGVETQYF
NA	many	TRBV7-2	TRBJ2-2	TGTGCCAGCAGCACAATGCAGGGCGCGGAGCTGTTTTTT	CASSTMQGAELFF
NA	many	TRBV6-5	TRBJ1-1	TGTGCCAGCAGTTACGGCAGGGCCCCTAGATTCACTGAAGCTTTCTTT	CASSYGRAPRFTEAFF